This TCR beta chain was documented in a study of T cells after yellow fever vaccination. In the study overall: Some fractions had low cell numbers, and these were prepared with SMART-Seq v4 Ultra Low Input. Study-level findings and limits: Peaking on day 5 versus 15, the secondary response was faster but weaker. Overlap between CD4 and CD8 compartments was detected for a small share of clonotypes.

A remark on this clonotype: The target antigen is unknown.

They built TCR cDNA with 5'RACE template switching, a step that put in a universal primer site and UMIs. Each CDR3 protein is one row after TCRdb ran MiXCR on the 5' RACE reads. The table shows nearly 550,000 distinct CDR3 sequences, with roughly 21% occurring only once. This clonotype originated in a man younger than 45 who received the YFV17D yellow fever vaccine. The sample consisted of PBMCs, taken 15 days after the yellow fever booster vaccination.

The CDR3 nucleotides read TGTGCCAGCCCCCGGACAGCGAACACTGAAGCTTTCTTT. It yields the protein CASPRTANTEAFF. The chain carries TRBV2 and TRBJ1-1; D perhaps matches TRBD1 (6 bases). V lost 8 bases and J lost 1, with 11 bases in between. Germline V gene data show CDR1 as SNHLY and CDR2 as FYNNEI. The CDR3 extends over 13 amino acids.